This TCR beta chain was recorded in a study of T cell repertoires in cytomegalovirus infection. Via MiXCR, TCRdb re-called the reads, giving one row per CDR3 protein. This sample carries 750,000 to 950,000 distinct CDR3 sequences, just under 30% of them seen once, and the ten largest clones take around 12%. With respect to this clonotype: No antigen is known for it.

This specimen consisted of cultured CD8+ T cells from PBMCs, obtained from culture after CMV antigen stimulation. This TCR was sampled from a human donor in good health (CMV status not recorded). Some clones in this sample may be carry-over from other donors' samples.

The CDR3 sequence: CASSLGTGMSYGYTF. For the CDR3, the DNA is TGTGCCAGCAGCTTGGGAACAGGGATGAGTTATGGCTACACCTTC. This chain uses TRBV5-6 with TRBJ1-2, with D possibly TRBD1 on 6 matching bases. Germline CDR1 and CDR2: SGHDT and YYEEEE. This CDR3 comprises 15 residues. The V end lost 0 bases, the J end lost 5 bases, and 14 bases lay between the germline ends.